This T cell receptor beta chain stems from a study of cytomegalovirus exposure and HLA in healthy donors. The study, taken as a whole, reports: A later look showed TCR association rates differing by HLA locus, highest for DRB1 and lowest for HLA-C. Cytomegalovirus status was reportedly diagnosed by the classifier with high sensitivity and specificity.

PCR was performed using 60 Vbeta and 13 Jbeta primers. Original methodology: Later reanalysis found around 74 million unique TCR beta chains, 10 million to 12 million of them shared. Data came from immunoSEQ multiplex PCR; TCRdb stores just in-frame clones and leaves some out. The DNA was the basis for D and trimming; V, J and clone size are from that table. Here the sample spans 100,000 or so clones, roughly 78% being singletons. Note on this clone: Its antigen is still unknown.

Looked up from germline, CDR1 is SGHRS and CDR2 is YFSETQ. Unmatched junction bases numbered 6, after V lost 0 bases and J lost 5 bases. The CDR3 is 16 amino acids. The sequence derives from a woman between 35 and 50 years old in good health and CMV-seropositive. This sequence joins TRBV5-1 and TRBJ2-3; 10 nucleotides align to TRBD2. Specimen: PBMCs. CDR3 sequence: CASSLGLAGVRDTQYF. Written as DNA, the CDR3 is TGCGCCAGCAGCTTGGGGCTAGCGGGAGTAAGAGATACGCAGTATTTT.